The T cell receptor beta chain under discussion was sequenced for a study of T cell responses to AZD1222 COVID-19 vaccine. Study-level background: Analyses pooled second doses at about 4 or about 12 weeks. Study-wide points: Reportedly, close to half of spike-specific TCRs are directed against unmutated variant regions.

Clones were sequenced by immunoSEQ multiplex PCR, and TCRdb holds only the in-frame ones, with some missing. This table has 95,000 to 100,000 clones, 75% to 95% appearing once. Turning to this clone: Its antigen is undetermined.

The CDR3 runs 20 residues. V lost 2 bases and J lost 4, with 26 bases in between. The germline V gene has CDR1 MGHRA and CDR2 YSYEKL. The rearrangement uses TRBV4-1 and TRBJ2-2; D is unclear. This TCR was sampled from an adult in good health. Material: peripheral blood, obtained on day 0 of AZD1222 vaccination. This CDR3 is CASSQSPPWTDTSSTGELFF. The CDR3 DNA reads TGCGCCAGCAGCCAATCCCCTCCTTGGACGGATACCTCGAGCACCGGGGAGCTGTTTTTT.